This note documents a single T cell receptor beta chain sequence. What it binds is unknown. The data derive from a study of cytomegalovirus exposure and HLA in healthy donors. General study results and limits: Productive rates of about 90% or about 30% were seen for most TCR beta V segments in an earlier analysis. In a later analysis, donors in an Asian-associated ancestry cluster reportedly had fewer N-insertions in productive TCRs than the cohort mean. The authors listed approximately 150 TCR beta chains as cytomegalovirus-associated. Presence/absence analyses rested on an assumption that sequencing depth was roughly uniform across donors.

The PCR used 60 Vbeta and 13 Jbeta primers. Profiling relied on immunoSEQ multiplex PCR, and the TCRdb table lists in-frame clones only, not all of them. The sample records approximately 170,000 clones, about four fifths being singletons. Trimming shortened V by 0 bases and J by 0 bases, and 6 bases separated the two germline ends. Germline-derived CDR1 and CDR2 are SEHNR and FQNEAQ (reference sequence). The CDR3 has 15 residues. What was sequenced was PBMCs. This TCR came from a woman in her forties or fifties in good health and CMV-seronegative. The V call is TRBV7-9, the J call TRBJ2-1; D remains unclear. The DNA of the CDR3 is TGTGCCAGCAGCTTAGCCCCGCGCTCCTACAATGAGCAGTTCTTC. It codes for CASSLAPRSYNEQFF.